These 12 T cell receptor beta chains share one sample of origin, sequenced in a study of blood T cell repertoires in COVID-19. Sequencing was performed with immunoSEQ multiplex PCR; in TCRdb, only in-frame clones are kept and a portion is missing. The repertoire holds roughly 260,000 clones, with 70% to 90% as singletons. The specimen sequenced was peripheral blood. All receptors come from a woman aged 50 to 60 with acute or convalescent COVID-19.

The J gene is TRBJ2-2, the V gene TRBV12-3 or TRBV12-4, with 7 nucleotides matching TRBD2. V was clipped by 6 bases and J by 7 bases; unmatched bases: 2. The CDR3 runs to 12 residues. The CDR3 spells CASRRTSGELFF. The DNA of the CDR3 is TGTGCCAGCAGGAGGACTAGCGGGGAGCTGTTTTTT.

The gene calls are TRBV10-3 and TRBJ2-1, with 14 bases identical to TRBD2. CDR3 length: 15 amino acids. From germline, CDR1 is ENHRY and CDR2 SYGVKD. V shed 3 bases, J shed 9 bases, and the junction held 4 bases outside the gene matches. The CDR3 loop reads CAISDGLAGGGEQFF. The CDR3 DNA reads TGTGCCATCAGTGACGGACTAGCGGGAGGAGGTGAGCAGTTCTTC.

This rearrangement joins TRBV19 to TRBJ1-1, with a possible D match to TRBD1 (5 bases). Trimming stripped 5 bases from V and 1 base from J, with 8 bases between. This CDR3 is built from 13 residues. Germline V lookup: CDR1 LNHDA, CDR2 SQIVND (reference sequence). The CDR3 sequence is CASSWTTNTEAFF. Here the CDR3 DNA reads TGTGCCAGTAGTTGGACAACGAACACTGAAGCTTTCTTT.

The chain links TRBV7-2 to TRBJ1-2, with D possibly being TRBD1 (6 bases). Germline CDR1 SGHTA, CDR2 FQGNSA. Trimming left V 1 base short and J 8 bases short, with 14 bases between. This CDR3 spans 14 amino acids. DNA of the CDR3: TGTGCCAGCAGCTTAGTACAGGGAGGGCAGGGCTACACCTTC. Residues: CASSLVQGGQGYTF.

The CDR3 protein is CASSYVMGQPQHF. CDR3 nucleotides: TGTGCCAGCAGTTATGTAATGGGCCAGCCCCAGCATTTT. V and J are TRBV27 and TRBJ1-5; D remains ambiguous. The CDR3 runs 13 residues. V gave up 4 bases and J gave up 7 bases, with 11 bases separating them. Germline V CDR1 and CDR2: MNHEY, SMNVEV (reference sequence).

The chain combines TRBV5-1 with TRBJ1-2; possibly TRBD1 for D (6 bases). The V end lost 1 base, the J end lost 2 bases, and 9 bases lay between the germline ends. Germline V gene lookup returns CDR1 SGHRS and CDR2 YFSETQ. The CDR3 extends over 14 amino acids. DNA for the CDR3: TGCGCCAGCAGCTTGTCTACAGGGAACTATGGCTACACCTTC. It specifies CASSLSTGNYGYTF. Full variable domain (outside the CDR3, taken from reference TRBV5-1 and TRBJ1-2): KAGVTQTPRYLIKTRGQQVTLSCSPISGHRSVSWYQQTPGQGLQFLFEYFSETQRNKGNFPGRFSGRQFSNSRSEMNVSTLELGDSALYLCASSLSTGNYGYTFGSGTRLTVV.

This sequence joins TRBV1 and TRBJ2-3; TRBD2 was called by the table and not checked on the DNA. TRBV1 has pseudogene status. This CDR3 contains 20 residues. CDR3 in amino acids: CTSSPRRSGRLTRGTDTQYF. The CDR3 region has the DNA TGCACCAGCAGCCCCCGGAGGAGCGGGAGGTTAACCCGGGGCACAGATACGCAGTATTTT.

Only one count was recorded for this clone. The chain has TRBV30 and TRBJ2-7, with D perhaps TRBD1 (6 bases). Germline assignment: CDR1 GTSNPN and CDR2 SVGIG (reference sequence). The CDR3 is 14 amino acids. Trimming stripped 0 bases from V and 4 bases from J, with 13 bases between. This CDR3 is CAWSVARGPYEQYF. The CDR3 DNA reads TGTGCCTGGAGTGTAGCCAGGGGACCTTACGAGCAGTACTTC.

The sample holds a few counts of this clone. The J gene is TRBJ2-5, the V gene TRBV7-3; weak D call: TRBD2 (6 bases). V was pared by 3 bases and J by 5 bases, with 10 bases between. CDR3 length: 13 residues. The V gene's germline CDR1 is SGHTA and CDR2 FQGTGA. As DNA, the CDR3 is TGTGCCAGCAGCTTTTACGGGACTGAGACCCAGTACTTC. Its translation is CASSFYGTETQYF.

The rearrangement links TRBV7-9 to TRBJ1-2; 10 bases agree with TRBD1. CDR3 length: 15 amino acids. Germline V gives CDR1 SEHNR, CDR2 FQNEAQ (reference sequence). J lost 7 bases, V lost 5 bases, and 10 bases had no gene match. CDR3 sequence reads: CASSDRDRGLLGYTF. The CDR3, as DNA: TGTGCCAGCAGCGACCGGGACAGGGGACTCCTTGGCTACACCTTC.

The rearrangement links TRBV2 to TRBJ1-5; unclear D gene. V was shortened by 4 bases and J by 0 bases, with 7 bases between the two germline ends. The CDR3 has 14 residues. CDR1 is SNHLY, CDR2 FYNNEI, per germline. The CDR3 protein is CASSGADSNQPQHF. The CDR3 DNA sequence: TGTGCCAGCAGTGGGGCAGATAGCAATCAGCCCCAGCATTTT.

The chain has TRBV11-1 and TRBJ2-3; 7 bases are shared with TRBD2. Germline CDR1 reads SGHAT; CDR2 reads FQDESV (reference sequence). The CDR3 has 17 residues. V shed 0 bases, J shed 2 bases, and the junction held 8 bases outside the gene matches. CDR3 DNA sequence: TGTGCCAGCAGCTTAGCGCTGTCTAGCGGCACCACAGATACGCAGTATTTT. This gives the protein CASSLALSSGTTDTQYF.